This T cell receptor (beta chain) was retrieved from a study of tissue T cells after allogeneic stem cell transplantation. On the study more broadly: Enrolled prospectively were adult allogeneic hematopoietic cell transplant recipients whose graft-versus-host disease was steroid-refractory. Smaller viable blood or marrow samples skipped sorting for direct DNA extraction.

With 10 bases removed from V and 4 bases from J, the gap between germline ends came to 10 bases. Germline lookup yields CDR1 MNHEY and CDR2 SVGAGI. The CDR3 consists of 11 residues. TCRbeta CDR3 was sequenced at survey depth with template counts. The data were produced by immunoSEQ multiplex PCR, yet TCRdb's version contains in-frame clones alone and is incomplete. The table lists around 40,000 clones, over 85% of them singletons. V and J are TRBV6-5 and TRBJ1-2, with D tentatively TRBD1 (5 bases). Sample: blood, taken before transplantation. The receptor comes from a woman between 35 and 75 years old who later had graft-versus-host disease after an allogeneic stem cell transplant. The CDR3 nucleotides are TGTGCCACGGGGGAGGGCTATGGCTACACCTTC. This encodes CATGEGYGYTF.